The T cell receptor (beta chain) under discussion was sequenced for a study of blood T cell repertoires in COVID-19. Which cohort a participant joined came from the clinical history participants gave. Profiled with immunoSEQ multiplex PCR; TCRdb holds only in-frame clones, not every one. The table includes about 240,000 clones, roughly 91% detected once. Trimming cost V 6 bases and J 7 bases, with 16 bases left between them. The CDR3 is 15 amino acids. CDR1 is MNHEY, CDR2 SMNVEV, per germline (reference sequence). The specimen was PBMCs or T cells enriched from blood (not recorded which). The chain is built from TRBV27 and TRBJ1-6, with D possibly being TRBD1 (6 bases). This sequence was found in a man in his forties or fifties who had recovered from COVID-19. CDR3 amino acids: CASSLLSTGNSPLHF. CDR3 DNA: TGTGCCAGCAGCTTACTTAGCACAGGGAATTCACCCCTCCACTTT.